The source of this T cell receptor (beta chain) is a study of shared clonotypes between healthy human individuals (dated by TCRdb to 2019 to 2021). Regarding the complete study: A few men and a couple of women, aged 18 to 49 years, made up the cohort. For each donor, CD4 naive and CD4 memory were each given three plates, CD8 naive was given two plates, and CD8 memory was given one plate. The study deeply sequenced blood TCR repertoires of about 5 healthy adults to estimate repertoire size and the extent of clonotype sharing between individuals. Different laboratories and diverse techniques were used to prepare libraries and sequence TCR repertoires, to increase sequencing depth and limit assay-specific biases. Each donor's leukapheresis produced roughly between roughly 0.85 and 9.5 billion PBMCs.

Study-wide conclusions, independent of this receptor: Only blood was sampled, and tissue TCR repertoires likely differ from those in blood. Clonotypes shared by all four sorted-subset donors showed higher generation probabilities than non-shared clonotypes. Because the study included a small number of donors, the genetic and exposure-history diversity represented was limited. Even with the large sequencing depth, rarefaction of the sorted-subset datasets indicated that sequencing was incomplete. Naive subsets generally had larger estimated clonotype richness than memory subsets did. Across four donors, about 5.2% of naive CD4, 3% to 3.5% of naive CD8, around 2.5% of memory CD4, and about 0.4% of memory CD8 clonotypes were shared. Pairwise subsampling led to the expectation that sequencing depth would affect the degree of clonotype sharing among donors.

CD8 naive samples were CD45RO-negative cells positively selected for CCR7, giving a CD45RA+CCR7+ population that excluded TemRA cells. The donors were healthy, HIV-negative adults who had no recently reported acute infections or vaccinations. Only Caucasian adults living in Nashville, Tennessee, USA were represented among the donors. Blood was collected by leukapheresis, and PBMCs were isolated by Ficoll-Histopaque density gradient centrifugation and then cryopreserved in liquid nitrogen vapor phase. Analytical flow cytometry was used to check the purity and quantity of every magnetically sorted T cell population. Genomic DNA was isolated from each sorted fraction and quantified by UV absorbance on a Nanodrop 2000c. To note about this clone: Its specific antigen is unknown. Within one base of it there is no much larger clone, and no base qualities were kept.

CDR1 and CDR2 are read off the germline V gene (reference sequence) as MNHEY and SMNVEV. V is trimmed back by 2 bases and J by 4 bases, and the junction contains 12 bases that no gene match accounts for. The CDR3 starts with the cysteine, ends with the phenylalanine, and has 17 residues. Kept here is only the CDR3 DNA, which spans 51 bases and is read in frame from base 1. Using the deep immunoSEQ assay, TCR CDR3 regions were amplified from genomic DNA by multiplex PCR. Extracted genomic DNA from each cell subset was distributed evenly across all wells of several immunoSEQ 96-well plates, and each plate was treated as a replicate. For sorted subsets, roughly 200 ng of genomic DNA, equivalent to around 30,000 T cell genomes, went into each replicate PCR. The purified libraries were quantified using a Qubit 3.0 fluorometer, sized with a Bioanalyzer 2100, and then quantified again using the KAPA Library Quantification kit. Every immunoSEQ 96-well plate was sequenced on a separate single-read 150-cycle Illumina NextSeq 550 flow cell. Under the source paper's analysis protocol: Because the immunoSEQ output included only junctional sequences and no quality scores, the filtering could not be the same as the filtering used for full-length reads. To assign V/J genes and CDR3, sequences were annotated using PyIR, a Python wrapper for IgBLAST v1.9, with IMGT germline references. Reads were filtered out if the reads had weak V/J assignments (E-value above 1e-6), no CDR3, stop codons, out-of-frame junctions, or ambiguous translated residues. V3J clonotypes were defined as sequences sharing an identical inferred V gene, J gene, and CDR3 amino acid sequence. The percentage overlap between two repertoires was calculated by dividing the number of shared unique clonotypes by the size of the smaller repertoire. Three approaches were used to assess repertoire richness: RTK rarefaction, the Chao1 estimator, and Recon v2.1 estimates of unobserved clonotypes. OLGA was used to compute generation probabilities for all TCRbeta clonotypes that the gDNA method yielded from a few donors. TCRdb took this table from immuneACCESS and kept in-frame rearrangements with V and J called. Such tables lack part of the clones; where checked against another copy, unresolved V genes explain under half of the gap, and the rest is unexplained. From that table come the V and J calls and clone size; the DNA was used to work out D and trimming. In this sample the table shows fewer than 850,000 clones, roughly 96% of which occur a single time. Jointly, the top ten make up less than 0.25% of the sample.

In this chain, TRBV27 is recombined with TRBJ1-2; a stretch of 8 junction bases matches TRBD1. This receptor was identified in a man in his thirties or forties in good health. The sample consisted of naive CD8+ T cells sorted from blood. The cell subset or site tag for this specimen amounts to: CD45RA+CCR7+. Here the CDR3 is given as CASSLTNTGGLLYGYTF. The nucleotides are TGTGCCAGCAGTTTAACAAATACAGGGGGACTTCTCTATGGCTACACCTTC.